The 13 T cell receptor beta chains given below trace back to one sample, sequenced in a study of blood T cell repertoires in COVID-19. Data came from immunoSEQ multiplex PCR; TCRdb stores just in-frame clones and leaves some out. The sample holds around 78,000 clones, just over 85% seen once. Source material: peripheral blood. The receptors come from a human donor in a cohort sampled during active COVID-19.

The chain uses TRBV9 and TRBJ2-6; D possibly corresponds to TRBD1 (6 bases). Between the trimmed V and J ends, which lost 5 bases and 0 bases, there was a span of 15 bases. Germline values: CDR1 SGDLS, CDR2 YYNGEE. The CDR3 is made up of 17 amino acids. The CDR3 sequence is CASRGTTGSSGANVLTF. In nucleotides, the CDR3 is TGTGCCAGCAGGGGTACGACAGGCTCCTCTGGGGCCAACGTCCTGACTTTC.

The V call is TRBV6-5, the J call TRBJ2-5, with 10 nucleotides matching TRBD1. Germline CDR1 is MNHEY and CDR2 is SVGAGI. This CDR3 has 15 amino acids. J was trimmed by 4 bases and V by 2 bases; bases with no gene match: 4. This chain's CDR3 is CASSYRGQGGETQYF. The CDR3 DNA follows: TGTGCCAGCAGTTACCGCGGACAGGGGGGAGAGACCCAGTACTTC.

This clone was picked up one time. The gene calls are TRBV27 and TRBJ2-3, with D possibly matching TRBD2 (6 bases). Trimming removed 5 bases from V and 4 bases from J, with 16 bases in between. Looked up from germline, CDR1 is MNHEY and CDR2 is SMNVEV (reference sequence). The CDR3 sequence is 15 residues long. CDR3 sequence: CASSRRRGSPDTQYF. The DNA of the CDR3 is TGTGCCAGCAGTCGCCGGAGGGGAAGCCCAGATACGCAGTATTTT.

The V call is TRBV12-3 or TRBV12-4, the J call TRBJ1-1; D is unclear. V lost 3 bases and J 4 bases, leaving 6 bases between the germline ends. The CDR3 spans 12 residues. The CDR3 reads CASSFYSTEAFF. Here the CDR3 DNA reads TGTGCCAGCAGTTTTTACAGCACTGAAGCTTTCTTT.

The V call is TRBV3-1 (or the pseudogene TRBV3-2), the J call TRBJ1-4; TRBD1 matches at 11 bases. CDR1 is LGHDT and CDR2 is YNNKEL in the germline V gene (reference sequence). V gave up 5 bases and J gave up 7 bases; unmatched junction bases: 9. The CDR3 is 16 residues long. The CDR3, as DNA: TGTGCCAGCAGCATAGGACAGGGGGCCGTAATTGAAAAACTGTTTTTT. It is translated as CASSIGQGAVIEKLFF.

The genes are TRBV5-4 and TRBJ1-3; D is unclear. The CDR3 contains 14 residues. CDR1 and CDR2 (germline): SGHNT, YYREEE (reference sequence). Trimming took off 4 bases at V and 4 bases at J, with 12 bases between the two ends. The CDR3, as DNA: TGTGCCAGCAGCCCTCGGGCGGGAGGAAACACCATATATTTT. Translation: CASSPRAGGNTIYF.

The gene calls are TRBV6-2 or TRBV6-3 and TRBJ1-2; D not certain. There are 11 residues in the CDR3. Germline CDR1 is MNHEY and CDR2 is SVGEGT. Trimming stripped 5 bases from V and 8 bases from J, with 9 bases between. The CDR3 here is CASSGLGGYTF. The CDR3 DNA reads TGTGCCAGCAGTGGTCTCGGGGGCTACACCTTC.

The chain carries TRBV21-1 and TRBJ2-1; the DNA was not compared with TRBD1, the D call given in the table. TRBV21-1 is noted as a pseudogene. This CDR3 comprises 13 residues. CDR3 residues: CASSKFDSHEQFF. CDR3 coding DNA: TGTGCCAGCAGCAAATTCGACAGCCATGAGCAGTTCTTC.

The rearrangement uses TRBV3-1 (or the pseudogene TRBV3-2) and TRBJ2-1; 9 bases are a match to TRBD1. V was pared by 1 base and J by 5 bases, with 12 bases of the junction left unmatched. The CDR3 runs 18 residues. Germline V gives CDR1 LGHDT, CDR2 YNNKEL (reference sequence). For the CDR3, the DNA is TGTGCCAGCAGCCAAGGTAGGACCGGGACAGGGACCCACAATGAGCAGTTCTTC. This codes for CASSQGRTGTGTHNEQFF.

The gene calls are TRBV5-1 and TRBJ2-1, with 8 bases fitting TRBD2. V was pared by 4 bases and J by 0 bases, with 9 bases of the junction left unmatched. This CDR3 spans 17 amino acids. The germline CDR1 and CDR2 sequences are SGHRS and YFSETQ. The CDR3 coding sequence is TGCGCCAGCAGCCCTGGGGCTAGCGGGTTCTCCTACAATGAGCAGTTCTTC. Encoded protein: CASSPGASGFSYNEQFF.

The chain has TRBV11-2 and TRBJ1-1, with D possibly matching TRBD1 (6 bases). Germline V gene lookup returns CDR1 SGHAT and CDR2 FQNNGV. Deletions cut 2 bases from V and 1 base from J, with 11 bases between. The CDR3 runs to 15 residues. The CDR3 DNA is TGTGCCAGCAGCTTATCGACAGGAAAGAACACTGAAGCTTTCTTT. Amino acid sequence: CASSLSTGKNTEAFF.

The chain recombines TRBV7-9 with TRBJ1-1, with D hard to call. Trimming removed 2 bases from V and 7 bases from J, with 11 bases in between. The CDR3 length is 13 residues. Germline CDR1 and CDR2: SEHNR and FQNEAQ (reference sequence). The CDR3 loop reads CASSLSWADEAFF. As DNA, the CDR3 is TGTGCCAGCAGCTTAAGTTGGGCAGATGAAGCTTTCTTT.

The J gene is TRBJ2-4, the V gene TRBV4-1, with D uncertain. V lost 2 bases and J lost 5, with 4 bases in between. The CDR3 sequence is 12 residues long. Germline V gene sequence: CDR1 MGHRA, CDR2 YSYEKL. The DNA for the CDR3 is TGCGCCAGCAGCCAAACGGAAAACATTCAGTACTTC. This gives the protein CASSQTENIQYF.